The T cell receptor (beta chain) described here comes from a study of blood T cell repertoires in COVID-19. At the level of the study: Acute and convalescent COVID-19 specimens originated in the United States, Italy and Spain.

The CDR3 spans 13 residues. Between the trimmed V and J ends, which lost 5 bases and 3 bases, there was a span of 10 bases. Germline values: CDR1 SEHNR, CDR2 FQNEAQ (reference sequence). Assay: immunoSEQ multiplex PCR; the TCRdb copy retains only in-frame clones and omits some. This sample yields tens of thousands of clones, of which 75% to 90% are seen a single time; about 7% belongs to the top ten. This receptor was obtained from a man between 60 and 75 years old with acute or convalescent COVID-19. The chain joins TRBV7-9 to TRBJ1-2; TRBD1 might be the D (5 bases). Sequencing was done on a sample of peripheral blood. CDR3 sequence: CASSPQGYYGYTF. Written as DNA, the CDR3 is TGTGCCAGCAGCCCTCAGGGATACTATGGCTACACCTTC.